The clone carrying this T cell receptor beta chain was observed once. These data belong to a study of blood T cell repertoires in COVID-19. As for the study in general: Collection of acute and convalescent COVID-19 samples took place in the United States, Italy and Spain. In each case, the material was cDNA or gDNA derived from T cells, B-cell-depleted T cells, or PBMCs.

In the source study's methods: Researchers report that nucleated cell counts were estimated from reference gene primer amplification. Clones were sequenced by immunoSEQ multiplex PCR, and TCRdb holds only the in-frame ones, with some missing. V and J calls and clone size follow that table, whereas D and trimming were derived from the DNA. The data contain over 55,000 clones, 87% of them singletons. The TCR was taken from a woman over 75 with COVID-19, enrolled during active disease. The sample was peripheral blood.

DNA for the CDR3: TGTGCCAGCAGCAAAGACGACAGGGGGCGGCCTCTGGACACTGAAGCTTTCTTT. This encodes CASSKDDRGRPLDTEAFF. The chain uses TRBV21-1 and TRBJ1-1; no check of the table's D call, TRBD1, against the DNA was made. TRBV21-1 is an annotated pseudogene. This CDR3 contains 18 residues.